This TCR beta chain was retrieved from a study of tumour-infiltrating T cells in Burkitt lymphoma. The wider study: Survival, overall and progression-free, tracked with productive clonality.

Profiled with immunoSEQ multiplex PCR; TCRdb holds only in-frame clones, not every one. Altogether under 5,500 clones are present, around 84% being singletons, with the ten largest covering about 13%. Input material: tumor tissue. This TCR was recovered from a human donor with diffuse large B-cell lymphoma. Some clones in this sample may be carry-over from other donors' samples.

The CDR3 region is CATARSSYEQYF. The CDR3 DNA sequence: TGTGCCACCGCCCGGTCCTCCTACGAGCAGTACTTC. The V and J genes are TRBV6-5 and TRBJ2-7; no definite D call. The CDR3 loop spans 12 amino acids. Germline loops: CDR1 MNHEY, CDR2 SVGAGI. V shed 10 bases and J shed 0 bases, with 10 bases lying between them.